This T cell receptor (beta chain) is from a study of cytomegalovirus exposure and HLA in healthy donors. The CDR3 sequence is 14 residues long. The junction had 5 bases not matched to a gene; V was cut back by 0 bases and J by 7 bases. CDR1 and CDR2 from the germline V gene are LNHNV and YYDKDF (reference sequence). The PCR had 60 Vbeta and 13 Jbeta primers. Original handling: A follow-up analysis tallied about 80 million unique TCR beta chains, roughly 11 million shared. The assay was immunoSEQ multiplex PCR, and TCRdb's table has in-frame clones only and misses some. The V and J calls and clone size are taken from that table; D and trimming were inferred from the DNA. Of more than 95,000 clones in the sample, around 80% were seen once. Comments on this clone: Its cognate antigen is unknown.

General study results and limits: Most subjects had HLA-A and HLA-B alleles reportedly predicted accurately by TCR beta sequences. Previously analyzed data showed that most TCR beta V segments were productive at a frequency of about 87% or about 30%. Trimming of TCR beta V- and J-genes showed a link, identified in a later analysis, to a missense DCLRE1C variant.

This rearrangement joins TRBV15 to TRBJ1-2; 7 bases fit TRBD1. The sequence came from a woman between 18 and 29 years old in good health and CMV-seropositive. The sequenced material came from PBMCs. CDR3 sequence (DNA): TGTGCCACCAGCAGAGACCGACAGGGTGGTGGCTACACCTTC. It translates to CATSRDRQGGGYTF.